One and the same sample provided the 2 T cell receptor beta chains below, sequenced in a study of blood T cells in healthy people across ages. Through a sample-barcoded 5' primer and a J-beta primer mix, a second PCR was run for about 6 to 11 cycles. TCRdb re-analysed the 5' RACE reads in MiXCR, keeping a single row per CDR3 protein. Among hundreds of thousands of distinct CDR3 sequences listed, 40% to 50% were seen once. Material: blood. Every receptor here comes from a man between 60 and 75 years old in good health.

This clonotype occurred many times. This chain uses TRBV4-3 with TRBJ2-7; 14 nucleotides match TRBD2. Germline values: CDR1 LGHNA, CDR2 YSLEER. Trimming removed 4 bases from V and 3 bases from J; junction bases left unmatched: 5. The CDR3 sequence is 16 residues long. This CDR3 is CASSPSGLAGGYEQYF. CDR3 nucleotides: TGCGCCAGCAGCCCTTCCGGACTAGCGGGGGGCTACGAGCAGTACTTC.

This clonotype has a handful of counts. This rearrangement joins TRBV29-1 to TRBJ2-5, with a weak D call TRBD1 (6 bases). V dropped 2 bases and J dropped 7 bases, with 11 bases sitting between them. This CDR3 comprises 12 residues. CDR1 is SQVTM, CDR2 ANQGSEA, per germline. The DNA for the CDR3 is TGCAGCGTTGAACAGGGGACGGGGACCCAGTACTTC. It is translated as CSVEQGTGTQYF. The full variable domain, in which reference TRBV29-1 and TRBJ2-5 provide the parts outside the CDR3, is SAVISQKPSRDICQRGTSLTIQCQVDSQVTMMFWYRQQPGQSLTLIATANQGSEATYESGFVIDKFPISRPNLTFSTLTVSNMSPEDSSIYLCSVEQGTGTQYFGPGTRLLVL.